This T cell receptor (beta chain) was captured by sequencing in a study of blood T cell repertoires in COVID-19. The CDR3 runs to 14 residues. V was shortened by 0 bases and J by 10 bases, with 18 bases between the two germline ends. Looked up from germline, CDR1 is GTSNPN and CDR2 is SVGIG (reference sequence). Here immunoSEQ multiplex PCR was the method, and the copy in TCRdb shows in-frame clones only, minus some. The repertoire holds about 210,000 clones, with roughly 90% as singletons. This TCR came from a man aged 18 to 35 with acute COVID-19. Source material: PBMCs or T cells enriched from blood (not recorded which). The V gene is TRBV30, the J gene TRBJ1-1; maybe TRBD1 (6 bases). The CDR3 loop is CAWSVNQGFLGAFF. CDR3 nucleotide sequence: TGTGCCTGGAGTGTAAATCAGGGGTTCTTGGGAGCTTTCTTT.